Given below is one T cell receptor beta chain in context. Assay: immunoSEQ multiplex PCR; the TCRdb copy retains only in-frame clones and omits some. The table has about 130,000 clones, approximately 90% seen once. This entry comes from a study of blood T cell repertoires in COVID-19. At the level of the study: Italy, Spain and the United States were the sources of the convalescent and acute COVID-19 samples. PBMCs, B-cell-depleted T cells, or T cells were the source of the cDNA or gDNA that made up the material.

Looked up from germline, CDR1 is LNHDA and CDR2 is SQIVND (reference sequence). Trimming shortened V by 5 bases and J by 0 bases, and 14 bases separated the two germline ends. The CDR3 runs to 16 residues. The V gene is TRBV19, the J gene TRBJ1-3, with D possibly matching TRBD1 (5 bases). The clonotype was recovered from a man aged 50 to 59 with active or convalescent COVID-19. Sequenced: peripheral blood. CDR3 sequence (DNA): TGTGCCAGTAGTCCCAGGGACTCCCGCTCTGGAAACACCATATATTTT. Translated, it gives CASSPRDSRSGNTIYF.